The T cell receptor beta chain under discussion was sequenced for a study of T cell responses to AZD1222 COVID-19 vaccine. V was clipped by 4 bases and J by 2 bases; unmatched bases: 5. The CDR3 contains 14 residues. Germline assignment: CDR1 MNHEY and CDR2 SMNVEV (reference sequence). Notes on the study in general: Variant regions that are unmutated are reportedly the target of nearly half of spike-specific TCRs. Donors, mostly white British, included more females; clonal diversity was possibly underestimated. Receipt of two AZD1222 doses was followed by a rise in Spike-specific TCR breadth and depth.

The protocol was immunoSEQ multiplex PCR, while the TCRdb copy is restricted to in-frame clones and leaves out a portion. The repertoire holds some 97,000 clones, less than 90% seen once, with about 1.8% in the top ten. Comments on this clone: Its antigen is still unknown.

The TCR was taken from an adult in good health. This rearrangement joins TRBV27 to TRBJ2-7, with 7 nucleotides matching TRBD2. The source material was peripheral blood, sampled on day 0 of AZD1222 vaccination. CDR3: CASSWTGGAYEQYF. The CDR3 DNA reads TGTGCCAGCAGTTGGACGGGAGGAGCCTACGAGCAGTACTTC.